Sample share makes the clone carrying this T cell receptor (beta chain) medium-sized. The target antigen is unknown. Trimming stripped 6 bases from V and 6 bases from J, with 11 bases between. CDR1 LNHDA and CDR2 SQIVND come from the germline V gene (reference sequence). The CDR3 sequence is 12 residues long. From live CD3+CD8+TCRalphabeta+ cells, four PD-1 and/or TIGIT subsets were sorted. This record comes from a study of circulating CD8 cells and anti-PD-1 response in melanoma. Overall study: Non-responders showed stable or progressive disease; responders showed complete or partial response.

General study points: Generally, no replicate experiments were performed.

Each library started from about 15 ng of total RNA using the QIAseq Immune Repertoire TCR panel. TCRdb redid the calling of the reads with MiXCR, one entry per CDR3 protein. The sample carries over 950 distinct CDR3 sequences, roughly 6.3% recorded once. This chain joins TRBV19 and TRBJ1-2; possibly TRBD1 for D (5 bases). The receptor comes from a human donor with melanoma. The sample in question was CD8+ T cells from PBMCs, obtained at baseline or after one month of anti-PD-1 therapy (not recorded which). As DNA, the CDR3 is TGTGCCAGTAGGGCGGGACGGGATGGCTACACCTTC. It yields the protein CASRAGRDGYTF. Looking up the rest from reference TRBV19 and TRBJ1-2 gives the full variable domain: DGGITQSPKYLFRKEGQNVTLSCEQNLNHDAMYWYRQDPGQGLRLIYYSQIVNDFQKGDIAEGYSVSREKKESFPLTVTSAQKNPTAFYLCASRAGRDGYTFGSGTRLTVV.